This TCR beta chain derives from a study of long-term antiretroviral therapy in people with HIV. Broader study findings: Pre-ART expanded clones dominated the repertoire at every time point.

All donors provided no fewer than one pre-ART and no fewer than two post-ART PBMC samples. All participants with HIV were treated in the United States. A note on this clone: The antigen is not known.

At survey level, the immunoSEQ assay was run in its v3.0 version. The table came from immunoSEQ multiplex PCR; TCRdb's copy has only in-frame clones and leaves some out. This sample has about 39,000 clones, with roughly 82% found just once. Sequenced here: unsorted PBMCs, sampled 0.6 years after starting antiretroviral therapy. The TCR was taken from a man younger than 30 with HIV.

CDR3 in DNA: TGTGCCAGCAGTTACTCAGGGACCCCGGGCTCAAATGAGCAGTACTTC. Protein product: CASSYSGTPGSNEQYF. This chain connects TRBV6-5 to TRBJ2-7; D tentatively reads TRBD1 or TRBD2 (5 bases each). In germline, CDR1 is MNHEY, CDR2 SVGAGI. The CDR3 has 16 amino acids. V dropped 0 bases and J dropped 7 bases, with 19 bases sitting between them.